A selection of T cell receptor beta chains follows, all from one sample in a study of CD8+ T cells in alopecia areata. Here immunoSEQ multiplex PCR was the method, and the copy in TCRdb shows in-frame clones only, minus some. The data show around 190,000 clones, 60% seen once. Here the sequenced sample was CD4+ T cells sorted from blood, taken at week 4, from a patient treated with tofacitinib. The receptors come from a human donor with alopecia areata. CDR3s leave out the opening cysteine and the closing phenylalanine or tryptophan.

j_gene | len | v_gene | CDR3aa
TRBJ2-7 | 14 | TRBV15 | ATSRVLGPRGVEQY
TRBJ2-6 | 18 | TRBV23-1 | ASSQPPLDRGSTGANVLT
TRBJ2-2 | 11 | TRBV7-9 | ASRLGGTGELF
TRBJ2-1 | 13 | TRBV9 | ASSPRPESYNEQF
TRBJ2-3 | 12 | TRBV29-1 | SIRTSGRDDTQY
TRBJ2-7 | 12 | TRBV7-3 | ASSLSGRTYEQY
TRBJ2-1 | 13 | TRBV7-2 | ASSLVGGVSSEQF
TRBJ2-3 | 15 | TRBV14 | ASSRREGLRYTDTQY
TRBJ2-1 | 15 | TRBV11-3 | ASSLRGRGNSYNEQF
TRBJ2-5 | 14 | TRBV9 | ASSARLNREQETQY
TRBJ1-5 | 12 | TRBV27 | ASSSEMGNQPQH
TRBJ2-5 | 9 | TRBV20-1 | SAGPGETQY
TRBJ2-5 | 13 | TRBV14 | ASSHSLAGQETQY
TRBJ2-7 | 12 | TRBV6-6 | ASSVLAGGGEQY
TRBJ1-1 | 14 | TRBV30 | AWGRLPGQGDTEAF
TRBJ2-1 | 11 | TRBV30 | AWSVQAGGEQF
TRBJ2-5 | 14 | TRBV15 | ATSRSPSGRAETQY